Listed here are 9 T cell receptor beta chains from one sample, sequenced in a study of blood T cell repertoires in COVID-19. TCRdb keeps only in-frame clones here, not all; method: immunoSEQ multiplex PCR. The sample shows about 480,000 clones, approximately 88% of them seen only once. Sequenced: PBMCs or T cells enriched from blood (not recorded which). Receptors originate from a woman in her 40s who had recovered from COVID-19.

V and J are TRBV24-1 and TRBJ1-2, with 7 bases lining up with TRBD1. V lost 4 bases to trimming and J lost 4 bases; unmatched junction nucleotides: 11. Germline V gene sequence: CDR1 KGHDR, CDR2 SFDVKD. This CDR3 is 16 amino acids long. The CDR3 sequence: CATSDTSGGPLYGYTF. CDR3 DNA: TGTGCCACCAGTGACACCTCAGGGGGGCCCCTCTATGGCTACACCTTC.

V gene TRBV13 combines with J gene TRBJ1-2; no clear D gene. The CDR3 sequence is 13 residues long. The germline V gene encodes CDR1 PRHDT and CDR2 FYEKMQ (reference sequence). Deletions cut 4 bases from V and 4 bases from J, with 10 bases between. CDR3 residues: CASSSERLYGYTF. CDR3 nucleotides: TGTGCCAGCAGCTCGGAGAGACTCTATGGCTACACCTTC.

The chain employs TRBV6-5 and TRBJ1-2; unclear D gene. Germline lookup yields CDR1 MNHEY and CDR2 SVGAGI. This CDR3 spans 15 amino acids. The V gene lost 0 bases and the J gene lost 3 bases, with 11 bases spanning the gap. The CDR3 DNA sequence: TGTGCCAGCAGTTACTCGTTTAACGGTTACTATGGCTACACCTTC. This translates into CASSYSFNGYYGYTF.

The gene calls are TRBV7-2 and TRBJ2-1; TRBD2 matches 14 bases. Germline trimming cut 5 bases from V and 12 bases from J; bases unmatched to any gene: 6. The CDR3 is 14 amino acids. CDR1 and CDR2 (germline): SGHTA, FQGNSA. CDR3 residues: CASSPGLAGGAQFF. In DNA, the CDR3 is TGTGCCAGCAGCCCAGGACTAGCGGGAGGCGCGCAGTTCTTC.

J is TRBJ1-6 and V is TRBV28; TRBD1 might be the D (5 bases). Germline CDR1 is MDHEN and CDR2 is SYDVKM. Trimming shortened V by 5 bases and J by 8 bases, and 13 bases separated the two germline ends. This CDR3 is built from 14 residues. The CDR3: CASSLGQSHSPLHF. The CDR3 nucleotides read TGTGCCAGCAGTCTAGGACAATCACATTCACCCCTCCACTTT.

This clone came up once. The gene calls are TRBV27 and TRBJ1-5; D is perhaps TRBD1 (6 bases). The ends were cut back, 5 bases at V and 9 bases at J, with 20 bases in the middle. Germline loops: CDR1 MNHEY, CDR2 SMNVEV (reference sequence). The CDR3 has 15 amino acids. The CDR3 protein is CASSPPGGGGRPQHF. The CDR3 nucleotides read TGTGCCAGCAGTCCTCCCGGGGGGGGCGGCCGGCCCCAGCATTTT.

The chain employs TRBV19 and TRBJ1-2; 10 positions match TRBD1. Germline lookup yields CDR1 LNHDA and CDR2 SQIVND (reference sequence). The junction had 6 bases not matched to a gene; V was cut back by 4 bases and J by 4 bases. This CDR3 is 15 amino acids long. The CDR3 protein is CASSNGQGGSYGYTF. The DNA for the CDR3 is TGTGCCAGTAGTAACGGACAGGGGGGTAGCTATGGCTACACCTTC.

The V call is TRBV11-3, the J call TRBJ2-3, with 7 bases aligning to TRBD1. The junction had 7 bases not matched to a gene; V was cut back by 5 bases and J by 5 bases. The germline CDR1 and CDR2 sequences are SGHNT and YENEEA. The CDR3 loop spans 14 amino acids. CDR3 residues: CASSPRQGVDTQYF. Written as DNA, the CDR3 is TGTGCCAGCAGCCCCCGACAGGGTGTAGATACGCAGTATTTT.

The chain combines TRBV6-5 with TRBJ2-7; D possibly corresponds to TRBD2 (6 bases). CDR3 length: 16 residues. V lost 0 bases to trimming and J lost 1 base, with 13 bases between them. The V gene's germline CDR1 is MNHEY and CDR2 SVGAGI. The CDR3 bases are TGTGCCAGCAGTTACTCCGCGACTAGTGAGTCCTACGAGCAGTACTTC. The encoded protein is CASSYSATSESYEQYF.